Sequencing of this T cell receptor beta chain was carried out in a study of cytomegalovirus exposure and HLA in healthy donors. The CDR3 spans 11 residues. V shed 5 bases and J shed 6 bases, with 6 bases lying between them. The V gene's germline CDR1 is LNHDA and CDR2 SQIVND (reference sequence). Method: immunoSEQ multiplex PCR; TCRdb's copy keeps in-frame clones and lacks some. In the table there are around 60,000 clones, 90% to 95% of which are singletons. The sequence was collected from a woman under 30 in good health and CMV-seropositive. Specimen: PBMCs. The chain uses TRBV19 and TRBJ2-3; D uncertain. DNA for the CDR3: TGTGCCAGTAGTTATGTGGATACGCAGTATTTT. Its protein product is CASSYVDTQYF.